A selection of T cell receptor beta chains follows, all from one sample in a study of blood T cell repertoires in COVID-19. TCRdb's table, derived via immunoSEQ multiplex PCR, lists solely in-frame clones and lacks some. The table has 25,000 to 30,000 clones, around 82% seen once; the top ten hold 1.8%. Material for sequencing was peripheral blood. The receptor set was obtained from an elderly man with active or convalescent COVID-19. The CDR3 runs from the conserved cysteine through the conserved F or W. The order of the fields is V gene, clone size, J gene, D gene, CDR3 protein, CDR3 DNA. A D gene is named only where the DNA matches it firmly. Size is stated for part of the rows, as once, few or many counts, or as a class when the clone is expanded.

>TRBV28|NA|TRBJ2-2|NA
CASSLGQLEGELFF
TGTGCCAGCAGTTTAGGGCAGTTAGAGGGGGAGCTGTTTTTT
>TRBV5-1|few|TRBJ2-7|NA
CASSLDNSYEQYF
TGCGCCAGCAGCTTGGATAACAGCTACGAGCAGTACTTC
>TRBV18|NA|TRBJ2-2|NA
CASSGERAGTNTGELFF
TGTGCCAGCTCGGGAGAAAGGGCGGGAACGAACACCGGGGAGCTGTTTTTT
>TRBV28|once|TRBJ2-7|TRBD2
CASSLLAGGRLYEQYF
TGTGCCAGCAGTTTACTAGCGGGAGGGCGACTTTACGAGCAGTACTTC
>TRBV7-9|medium-sized|TRBJ2-3|NA
CASSHHPRSSTQYTQYF
TGTGCCAGCAGCCACCATCCCCGGAGCTCAACACAATATACGCAGTATTTT
>TRBV5-1|few|TRBJ2-7|TRBD2
CASSPPGGISEQYF
TGCGCCAGCAGCCCCCCCGGGGGGATTTCCGAGCAGTACTTC
>TRBV25-1|NA|TRBJ1-4|NA
CASSEKGKATNEKLFF
TGTGCCAGCAGCGAAAAGGGGAAGGCAACTAATGAAAAACTGTTTTTT
>TRBV19|NA|TRBJ2-2|NA
CASTQGGTGELFF
TGTGCCAGTACACAGGGGGGGACCGGGGAGCTGTTTTTT
>TRBV5-6|NA|TRBJ2-1|TRBD2
CASSTPTSGRTNEQFF
TGTGCCAGCAGCACACCGACTAGCGGGAGGACTAATGAGCAGTTCTTC
>TRBV6-6|NA|TRBJ1-3|NA
CASSYSATDSGNTIYF
TGTGCCAGCAGTTACTCTGCAACAGATTCTGGAAACACCATATATTTT
>TRBV5-1|few|TRBJ2-7|NA
CASSLAHTYEQYF
TGCGCCAGCAGCTTGGCCCACACCTACGAGCAGTACTTC
>TRBV6-1|NA|TRBJ2-5|TRBD2
CASSEFASGVETQYF
TGTGCCAGCAGTGAATTCGCTAGCGGGGTAGAGACCCAGTACTTC
>TRBV6-5|NA|TRBJ2-2|NA
CASRPGDDTGELFF
TGTGCCAGCAGGCCGGGGGACGACACCGGGGAGCTGTTTTTT
>TRBV3-1/TRBV3-2|few|TRBJ2-3|TRBD2
CASTPPRSGGADDTQYF
TGTGCCAGCACCCCTCCACGTAGCGGGGGGGCAGATGATACGCAGTATTTT
>TRBV19|NA|TRBJ1-1|NA
CASSMGAVNTEAFF
TGTGCCAGTAGTATGGGGGCCGTGAACACTGAAGCTTTCTTT
>TRBV6-4|NA|TRBJ1-4|NA
CASSPTGATNEKLFF
TGTGCCAGCAGTCCAACAGGAGCAACTAATGAAAAACTGTTTTTT
>TRBV6-5|NA|TRBJ2-2|NA
CASSPQGTGELFF
TGTGCCAGCAGTCCCCAGGGCACCGGGGAGCTGTTTTTT
>TRBV27|NA|TRBJ2-2|TRBD2
CASSLSYLAGGLYTSKTGELFF
TGTGCCAGCAGTTTATCGTATCTAGCGGGAGGGCTTTATACGAGTAAGACCGGGGAGCTGTTTTTT
>TRBV19|NA|TRBJ1-6|NA
CASSTRRVASSPLHF
TGTGCCAGTAGTACTCGCCGGGTGGCTAGTTCACCCCTCCACTTT
>TRBV15|NA|TRBJ2-7|NA
CATSRGEWEQAPSEQYF
TGTGCCACCAGCAGAGGGGAATGGGAGCAGGCTCCCTCCGAGCAGTACTTC
>TRBV28|NA|TRBJ2-7|NA
CASRHSATGEQYF
TGTGCCAGCAGGCACTCTGCAACAGGGGAGCAGTACTTC
>TRBV6-2/TRBV6-3|NA|TRBJ1-1|NA
CASSYVAGGVGTEAFF
TGTGCCAGCAGTTACGTAGCCGGGGGAGTTGGCACTGAAGCTTTCTTT
>TRBV27|NA|TRBJ2-7|TRBD2
CASSLGAGGEQYF
TGTGCCAGCAGTTTAGGCGCGGGAGGGGAGCAGTACTTC
>TRBV5-4|NA|TRBJ1-6|NA
CASSLPQGNSPLHF
TGTGCCAGCAGCTTACCACAGGGCAATTCACCCCTCCACTTT
>TRBV28|NA|TRBJ1-5|NA
CASIRTRKKSQPQHF
TGTGCCAGCATCCGGACACGGAAAAAAAGTCAGCCCCAGCATTTT
>TRBV7-3|NA|TRBJ2-1|TRBD1
CASSPGTGGEQFF
TGTGCCAGCAGCCCCGGGACAGGGGGTGAGCAGTTCTTC
>TRBV7-9|NA|TRBJ1-3|NA
CASSPVGSSGNTIYF
TGTGCCAGCAGCCCCGTCGGGAGCTCTGGAAACACCATATATTTT
>TRBV25-1|few|TRBJ1-2|TRBD1
CASSAPGTGGLSGYTF
TGTGCCAGCAGTGCTCCCGGGACAGGGGGTTTGAGTGGCTACACCTTC
>TRBV19|NA|TRBJ2-7|NA
CASAPRRGSYEQYF
TGTGCCAGTGCCCCACGACGGGGCTCCTACGAGCAGTACTTC
>TRBV7-9|NA|TRBJ2-1|TRBD2
CASSLPAGTTNREQFF
TGTGCCAGCAGCTTACCGGCCGGGACTACCAACCGTGAGCAGTTCTTC
>TRBV28|NA|TRBJ2-5|NA
CASSSSGDGQETQYF
TGTGCCAGCAGTTCCTCAGGGGATGGGCAAGAGACCCAGTACTTC